This record looks at one TCR beta chain sequence and its context. The CDR3 is made up of 12 amino acids. Germline CDR1 KGHDR, CDR2 SFDVKD. Trimming removed 9 bases from V and 1 base from J, with 5 bases in between. This sample is part of a study of blood T cell repertoires in COVID-19. For the study at large: COVID-19 samples from acute and convalescent phases originated in the United States, Italy and Spain. The analysed material was cDNA or gDNA that came from T cells, B-cell-depleted T cells, or PBMCs.

As originally analysed: Cell counts per sample came from amplifying reference gene primers. The table came from immunoSEQ multiplex PCR; TCRdb's copy has only in-frame clones and leaves some out. That table furnishes V, J and clone size, whereas the DNA furnished D and trimming. This sample yields approximately 250,000 clones, of which approximately 85% are seen a single time; roughly 4% belongs to the top ten. This TCR was sampled from a man in his fifties or sixties with acute or convalescent COVID-19. The sequencing input was peripheral blood. V gene TRBV24-1 combines with J gene TRBJ2-2; D not resolved. The CDR3 coding sequence is TGTGCCACCCGAGGGAACACCGGGGAGCTGTTTTTT. Translation gives CATRGNTGELFF.